This TCR beta chain stems from a study of T cells after yellow fever vaccination. Each CDR3 protein gets one entry after TCRdb re-called the 5' RACE reads with MiXCR. Of 500,000 to 700,000 distinct CDR3 sequences listed, roughly 21% are singletons. V lost 9 bases, J lost 6 bases, and 12 bases lay in between. This CDR3 has 12 amino acids. The source of this sequence is a young man who received the YFV17D yellow fever vaccine. The genes are TRBV23-1 and TRBJ2-4; the D gene is possibly TRBD1 (6 bases). TRBV23-1 is assigned to the ORF class and has an uncertain function. The sample was PBMCs, taken 15 days after the yellow fever booster vaccination. Here the CDR3 reads CARNRETNIQYF. CDR3 DNA: TGCGCCAGGAACAGGGAAACAAACATTCAGTACTTC.